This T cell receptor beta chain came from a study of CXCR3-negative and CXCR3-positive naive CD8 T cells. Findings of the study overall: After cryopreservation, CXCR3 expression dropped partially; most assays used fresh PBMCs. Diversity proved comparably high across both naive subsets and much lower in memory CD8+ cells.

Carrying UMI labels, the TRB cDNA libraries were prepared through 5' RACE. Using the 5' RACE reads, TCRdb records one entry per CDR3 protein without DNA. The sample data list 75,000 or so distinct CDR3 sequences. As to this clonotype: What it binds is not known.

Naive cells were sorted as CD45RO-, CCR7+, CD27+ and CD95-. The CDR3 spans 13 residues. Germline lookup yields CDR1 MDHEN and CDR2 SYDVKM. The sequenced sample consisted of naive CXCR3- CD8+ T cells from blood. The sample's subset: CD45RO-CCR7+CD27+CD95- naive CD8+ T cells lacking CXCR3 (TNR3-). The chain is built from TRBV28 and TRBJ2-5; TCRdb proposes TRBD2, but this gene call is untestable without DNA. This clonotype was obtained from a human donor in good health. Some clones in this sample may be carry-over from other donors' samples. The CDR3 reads CATTTLAGETQYF.